These 31 T cell receptor beta chains came from one sample sequenced in a study of blood T cell repertoires in COVID-19. Libraries were prepared by immunoSEQ multiplex PCR; TCRdb keeps only in-frame clonotypes and omits some of them. The sample has roughly 150,000 clones; around 86% are singletons. The specimen sequenced was PBMCs or T cells enriched from blood (not recorded which). The receptor source for this set is a man aged 50 to 60 who had recovered from COVID-19.

The chain uses TRBV18 and TRBJ1-4; TRBD1 is a possible D gene (6 bases). This CDR3 comprises 15 residues. Trimming left V 6 bases short and J 4 bases short, with 15 bases between. Looked up from germline, CDR1 is KGHSH and CDR2 is LQKENI. CDR3 residues: CASSELQGNNEKLFF. CDR3 in DNA: TGTGCCAGCTCGGAGCTACAGGGAAATAATGAAAAACTGTTTTTT.

The V call is TRBV21-1, the J call TRBJ1-1. TRBV21-1 is reported as a pseudogene. The length of the CDR3 is 12 residues. The CDR3 spells CASSNPYTEAFF. DNA of the CDR3: TGTGCCAGCAGCAATCCGTACACTGAAGCTTTCTTT.

The chain combines TRBV2 with TRBJ2-3, with TRBD2 matching 14 bases. The trim removed 5 bases at V and 5 bases at J, leaving 6 bases unmatched. The germline V gene has CDR1 SNHLY and CDR2 FYNNEI. This CDR3 spans 16 amino acids. In DNA, the CDR3 is TGTGCCAGCAGTCTCGGACTAGCGGGGGGTGGAGATACGCAGTATTTT. It codes for CASSLGLAGGGDTQYF.

The chain has TRBV28 and TRBJ2-2, with 7 nucleotides matching TRBD2. V lost 7 bases and J lost 4; bases outside the gene matches: 6. The germline CDR1 and CDR2 sequences are MDHEN and SYDVKM. The CDR3 is 14 residues long. CDR3 protein: CASISGGGTGELFF. Here the CDR3 DNA reads TGTGCCAGCATCAGTGGCGGGGGCACCGGGGAGCTGTTTTTT.

The V and J genes are TRBV7-2 and TRBJ2-2; a weak D match, TRBD2 (7 bases). Trimming took 0 bases from V and 2 from J, leaving 10 bases between them. This CDR3 contains 16 residues. Germline-derived CDR1 and CDR2 are SGHTA and FQGNSA. The DNA of the CDR3 is TGTGCCAGCAGCTTAGCCCCGGGGGGCAACACCGGGGAGCTGTTTTTT. Amino acids: CASSLAPGGNTGELFF.

The chain carries TRBV27 and TRBJ2-3; TRBD1 matches 8 bases. Germline V lookup: CDR1 MNHEY, CDR2 SMNVEV (reference sequence). V shed 6 bases, J shed 5 bases, and the junction held 22 bases outside the gene matches. The CDR3 covers 19 residues. The CDR3 spells CASSRGQVAGHLGGDTQYF. The CDR3 nucleotides read TGTGCCAGCAGCAGGGGACAGGTGGCGGGACACCTGGGGGGAGATACGCAGTATTTT.

This chain uses TRBV5-1 with TRBJ2-3; D ambiguous. The CDR3 extends over 14 amino acids. The V end was cut by 1 base, the J end by 3 bases, with 9 bases between. Germline V gives CDR1 SGHRS, CDR2 YFSETQ. For the CDR3, the DNA is TGCGCCAGCAGCTTGAACGTGGCAACAGATACGCAGTATTTT. Translated, it gives CASSLNVATDTQYF.

V gene TRBV28 combines with J gene TRBJ1-2, with D unclear. This CDR3 comprises 13 residues. The germline V gene has CDR1 MDHEN and CDR2 SYDVKM. V lost 6 bases and J lost 8, with 16 bases in between. The CDR3: CASSPSGLRGYTF. DNA of the CDR3: TGTGCCAGCAGCCCCTCGGGTCTAAGAGGCTACACCTTC.

The chain carries TRBV5-1 and TRBJ2-3, with D perhaps TRBD2 (7 bases). Germline loops: CDR1 SGHRS, CDR2 YFSETQ. V was cut by 4 bases and J by 4 bases, with 25 bases left in between. The CDR3 contains 18 residues. The CDR3 DNA follows: TGCGCCAGCAGCCTCTCTCCCCGAGGGGGGGCGGTCGCAGATACGCAGTATTTT. This gives the protein CASSLSPRGGAVADTQYF.

This chain uses TRBV5-1 with TRBJ2-5; TRBD2 aligns across 7 bases. The CDR3 is 13 amino acids. V lost 6 bases and J lost 5; bases outside the gene matches: 7. CDR1 and CDR2 from the germline V gene are SGHRS and YFSETQ. The CDR3 DNA reads TGCGCCAGCATCTGGGAGGGTTCTGAGACCCAGTACTTC. It specifies CASIWEGSETQYF.

This clone was found once. This rearrangement joins TRBV7-2 to TRBJ2-1, with TRBD2 identical over 8 bases. The ends lost 4 bases at V and 8 bases at J; junction bases unmatched: 4. The germline CDR1 and CDR2 sequences are SGHTA and FQGNSA. This CDR3 is 13 amino acids long. CDR3 amino acids: CASSSGLADEQFF. DNA for the CDR3: TGTGCCAGCAGCTCTGGACTAGCTGATGAGCAGTTCTTC.

This chain uses TRBV11-2 with TRBJ2-3; 7 bases align to TRBD2. V shed 5 bases and J 4 bases; nucleotides not matched to a gene: 15. The CDR3 has 17 amino acids. Germline V gene lookup returns CDR1 SGHAT and CDR2 FQNNGV. The CDR3 DNA reads as TGTGCCAGCAGCCCACCCACGGGAGGTTACAGCGCAGATACGCAGTATTTT. This encodes CASSPPTGGYSADTQYF.

The V call is TRBV21-1, the J call TRBJ1-5; TRBD1 is the table's D call and was not checked against the DNA. TRBV21-1 counts as a pseudogene. The CDR3 runs 15 residues. CDR3 in DNA: TGTGCCAGCAGCAAATTGGACAGTAGCAATCAGCCCCAGCATTTT. Translation: CASSKLDSSNQPQHF.

This clone came up a few times. The gene calls are TRBV19 and TRBJ2-3; 13 bases map to TRBD2. Per germline, CDR1 LNHDA and CDR2 SQIVND (reference sequence). The trim removed 7 bases at V and 0 bases at J, leaving 7 bases unmatched. The CDR3 loop spans 17 amino acids. CDR3 sequence (DNA): TGTGCCAGTAAAGAACTAGCGGGAGGGTCTAGCACAGATACGCAGTATTTT. It specifies CASKELAGGSSTDTQYF.

V is TRBV28 and J is TRBJ2-5, with TRBD1 matching over 7 bases. This CDR3 contains 13 residues. V lost 6 bases, J lost 2 bases, and 3 bases stayed unmatched. Germline loops: CDR1 MDHEN, CDR2 SYDVKM. CDR3 coding DNA: TGTGCCAGCAGAGAACAGGGGCAAGAGACCCAGTACTTC. Encoded protein: CASREQGQETQYF.

This clone has a single count. The chain is built from TRBV6-2 or TRBV6-3 and TRBJ2-1, with TRBD2 identical over 8 bases. The V gene end was trimmed by 5 bases and the J gene end by 6 bases; junction bases not matched to a gene: 6. The CDR3 is 14 residues long. In germline, CDR1 is MNHEY, CDR2 SVGEGT. The CDR3 loop reads CASSQGLGPNEQFF. The CDR3 DNA sequence: TGTGCCAGCAGTCAGGGACTAGGGCCCAATGAGCAGTTCTTC.

This clone was detected only a few times. CDR3 DNA: TGTGCCAGCAGTTTATCCGGCACAGATACGCAGTATTTT. Encoded protein: CASSLSGTDTQYF. The chain employs TRBV27 and TRBJ2-3, with D hard to call. Trimming cost V 0 bases and J 1 base, with 2 bases left between them. The CDR3 runs to 13 residues. Germline CDR1 reads MNHEY; CDR2 reads SMNVEV (reference sequence).

There are a few counts of this clone. The chain carries TRBV9 and TRBJ1-2; 7 bases agree with TRBD1. Trimming at V came to 4 bases and at J to 4 bases, leaving 10 bases not matched to a gene. There are 15 residues in the CDR3. CDR1 and CDR2 (germline): SGDLS, YYNGEE. In DNA, the CDR3 is TGTGCCAGCAGCCCAGGGGGAGACGGGTCCTATGGCTACACCTTC. Translating gives CASSPGGDGSYGYTF. Complete variable domain (other parts from reference TRBV9 and TRBJ1-2): DSGVTQTPKHLITATGQRVTLRCSPRSGDLSVYWYQQSLDQGLQFLIQYYNGEERAKGNILERFSAQQFPDLHSELNLSSLELGDSALYFCASSPGGDGSYGYTFGSGTRLTVV.

The V and J genes are TRBV19 and TRBJ1-6, with a weak D call TRBD1 (5 bases). Trimming removed 3 bases at V and 5 bases at J, with 14 bases between. The CDR3 extends over 16 amino acids. Germline V CDR1 and CDR2: LNHDA, SQIVND (reference sequence). The CDR3 reads CASSITWTSHNSPLHF. CDR3 DNA sequence: TGTGCCAGTAGTATTACGTGGACATCACATAATTCACCCCTCCACTTT.

The V gene is TRBV6-5, the J gene TRBJ1-4; TRBD1 aligns across 7 bases. The CDR3 covers 15 residues. The V gene's germline CDR1 is MNHEY and CDR2 SVGAGI. Germline trimming cut 4 bases from V and 7 bases from J; bases unmatched to any gene: 9. The CDR3 is CASSSYRGLSEKLFF. CDR3 bases: TGTGCCAGCAGTTCCTACAGGGGCCTCTCTGAAAAACTGTTTTTT.

This clone was observed a few times. This rearrangement joins TRBV5-1 to TRBJ2-7; D perhaps matches TRBD2 (5 bases). CDR1 is SGHRS and CDR2 is YFSETQ in the germline V gene. The CDR3 loop spans 14 amino acids. V was pared by 6 bases and J by 7 bases, with 20 bases between. The CDR3 region is CASILGSSSAEQYF. Written as DNA, the CDR3 is TGCGCCAGCATCCTAGGGAGCTCCTCGGCGGAGCAGTACTTC.

The chain is built from TRBV28 and TRBJ2-5; a possible D gene is TRBD1 (5 bases). Germline CDR1 is MDHEN and CDR2 is SYDVKM. Trimming stripped 2 bases from V and 5 bases from J, with 12 bases between. CDR3 length equals 14 residues. The chain's CDR3 is CASSLPGSLETQYF. In DNA, the CDR3 is TGTGCCAGCAGTTTACCAGGGTCCCTGGAGACCCAGTACTTC.

The chain uses TRBV21-1 and TRBJ2-5; the table's TRBD2 call for D was not verified on the DNA. TRBV21-1 constitutes a pseudogene. The CDR3 totals 19 residues. The CDR3 protein is CASSKGPRTSGGSAETQYF. CDR3 DNA: TGTGCCAGCAGCAAGGGACCTCGGACTAGCGGGGGCTCGGCGGAGACCCAGTACTTC.

This rearrangement joins TRBV5-1 to TRBJ1-2; TRBD1 might be the D (6 bases). There are 15 residues in the CDR3. The germline V gene encodes CDR1 SGHRS and CDR2 YFSETQ. Trimming cost V 5 bases and J 5 bases, with 19 bases left between them. The CDR3 sequence is CASSLMTGSSYGYTF. As DNA, the CDR3 is TGCGCCAGCAGTTTAATGACAGGAAGTAGTTATGGCTACACCTTC.

The V and J genes are TRBV7-6 and TRBJ2-7; the D is unclear. CDR3 length: 14 amino acids. Trimming cost V 5 bases and J 2 bases, with 13 bases left between them. Germline CDR1 SGHVS, CDR2 FNYEAQ. The CDR3 nucleotides are TGTGCCAGCAGCCACGGTTTGCGGACCTACGAGCAGTACTTC. This codes for CASSHGLRTYEQYF. Full variable domain (outside the CDR3, taken from reference TRBV7-6 and TRBJ2-7): GAGVSQSPRYKVTKRGQDVALRCDPISGHVSLYWYRQALGQGPEFLTYFNYEAQQDKSGLPNDRFSAERPEGSISTLTIQRTEQRDSAMYRCASSHGLRTYEQYFGPGTRLTVT.

The rearrangement links TRBV24-1 to TRBJ1-2, with 7 bases aligning to TRBD1. Germline CDR1 reads KGHDR; CDR2 reads SFDVKD. J was trimmed by 4 bases and V by 3 bases; bases with no gene match: 7. The length of the CDR3 is 15 residues. The DNA of the CDR3 is TGTGCCACCAGTGATCCGGGACAGAGCTTCTATGGCTACACCTTC. Protein product: CATSDPGQSFYGYTF.

The chain links TRBV5-6 to TRBJ1-3; 7 positions agree with TRBD1. Germline values: CDR1 SGHDT, CDR2 YYEEEE. This CDR3 has 16 residues. Trimming took 1 base from V and 6 from J; bases not matched to a gene: 10. This CDR3 reads CASSLIGGGDLNTIYF. CDR3 in DNA: TGTGCCAGCAGCTTGATTGGAGGGGGCGATTTAAACACCATATATTTT.

V is TRBV30 and J is TRBJ2-1, with 11 bases fitting TRBD1. The CDR3 contains 16 residues. CDR1 and CDR2 (germline): GTSNPN, SVGIG (reference sequence). J gave up 8 bases and V 0 bases, and 9 bases lay outside the gene matches. CDR3 loop: CAWSVRLGQGDDEQFF. The DNA for the CDR3 is TGTGCCTGGAGTGTACGGTTGGGACAGGGGGACGATGAGCAGTTCTTC.

The rearrangement links TRBV18 to TRBJ1-1; 7 nucleotides agree with TRBD1. The CDR3 extends over 13 amino acids. Germline lookup yields CDR1 KGHSH and CDR2 LQKENI. J lost 11 bases, V lost 1 base, and 7 bases had no gene match. The CDR3 DNA sequence: TGTGCCAGCTCACCACGAACAACAGGGGACGCTTTCTTT. Its protein is CASSPRTTGDAFF.

Points on this clone: Mismatch with germline at one junction end may stem from a read error. The J gene is TRBJ2-1, the V gene TRBV5-4; D might be TRBD1 (5 bases). CDR3 length: 13 amino acids. Germline CDR1 and CDR2: SGHNT and YYREEE (reference sequence). The CDR3 nucleotides are TGTGCCAGCAGCTTGGCGACAGAGATTACACAGCTCTTC. Its translation is CASSLATEITQLF.

The rearrangement links TRBV28 to TRBJ2-1; 8 bases match TRBD2. Germline CDR1 MDHEN, CDR2 SYDVKM. Unmatched junction bases numbered 16, after V lost 5 bases and J lost 4 bases. The CDR3 extends over 18 amino acids. This chain's CDR3 is CASSPTRAGAYSYNEQFF. The CDR3 DNA follows: TGTGCCAGCAGTCCCACGAGAGCGGGAGCGTATTCGTACAATGAGCAGTTCTTC.